This T cell receptor beta chain was documented in a study of identical twins (dated by TCRdb to about 2016). With respect to the entire study: The study deep-sequenced TCR alpha and beta repertoires from monozygotic twins, unrelated adults of various ages and cord blood to test whether fetal clonotypes persist. To rule out contamination, the twin experiments were replicated at different times with different library preparation protocols.

CDR1 and CDR2, looked up from the germline V gene, are SGHRS and YFSETQ. From the cysteine through the phenylalanine, the CDR3 covers 14 amino acids. Only the CDR3 DNA is retained, 42 bases long and in frame from the first base. Cut back by 1 base and 0 bases, the V and J ends lie 8 bases apart. What the research found in general, with its limitations: Conclusions relied on cross-sectional statistical analysis, since the same donors could not be followed over many years. Out-of-frame TCR alpha sequences shared between twins showed an excess of low generation-probability sequences compared with coincidental sharing between unrelated individuals. The excess sharing between twins in beta out-of-frame sequences was weaker because fewer shared sequences reduced the signal-to-noise ratio. Fewer insertions were carried by abundant cord blood beta clonotypes, a similar but weaker trend appeared in young adult naive repertoires, and no such trend appeared in memory repertoires. Invariant T cells such as MAIT and iNKT could partly confound zero-insertion analyses, though diverse VJ usage argued against this for most clonotypes. In monozygotic twins, out-of-frame TCR alpha sharing was systematically underestimated by recombination models, although the models agreed with sharing between unrelated individuals.

The protocol used for the library was 5' RACE. This sample was sequenced with an Illumina HiSeq 2000. Template switching added a universal primer binding site, and the final cDNA carried a unique molecular identifier that allowed TCR cDNA molecules to be counted accurately. Specific primers in the conserved constant-segment region were used to synthesize first-strand cDNA for the TCR alpha and beta chains. Each cDNA library was double barcoded, with a SMART-Mk sample barcode plus Illumina barcodes, to control for contamination. TruSeq adapter sequences along with Illumina sample barcodes were introduced in two successive PCR steps. The TCR alpha and beta cDNA libraries were sequenced on the Illumina HiSeq platform using custom primers. Per the source publication's procedure: MiGEC processed the raw reads to extract unique molecular identifiers, while MiXCR was used to determine the CDR3 positions. Recombination models were inferred per individual with the repgenHMM and IGoR tools using an EM algorithm. Shared clonotypes were analyzed with the tcR package in R, and sharing was normalized by the product of cloneset sizes. Out-of-frame nonproductive sequences were analyzed to study raw recombination free of thymic and clonal selection effects. TCRdb reworked the public reads: Q25 trimming with fastp, MiXCR clone assembly, productive beta chains retained. Here each entry gathers all rows of one CDR3 protein and keeps the most common genes and DNA. None of the V and J calls come from the authors' own analysis; TCRdb made them. This sample comprises roughly 500,000 distinct CDR3 sequences, around 20% of them detected only once. The ten largest make up 0.8% to 1% of the sample.

Every donor in the study was a healthy Caucasian. The twin cohort comprised three pairs of female monozygotic twins, all aged about 18 to 29 years. Positive isolation kits from Invitrogen were used to isolate CD4+ and CD8+ T cell populations. A note on this clonotype: Its antigen is unknown. Base qualities are not recorded, but no much larger clone differs from it by a single base.

These same records also appear under a second study, on T cells expressing NK-cell markers. As the second paper documents: TCR beta-chain repertoires were profiled in sorted CD3+CD56+NKG2C+, CD3+CD56+NKG2C- and CD3+CD56-NKG2C+ T-cell subsets from seven or eight donors. Among the eight sequenced donors, only one was HCMV-seronegative, while the other seven were HCMV-seropositive. To restrict sorting to alphabetaTCR-expressing T cells, an anti-gammadeltaTCR antibody was added in several experiments. For about 6 donors, the dominant CD3+CD56+NKG2C+ clonotypes were among the top 10 CD8+ clonotypes and accounted for about 1.0-7.5% of CD8+ T cells. Those dominant clonotypes were again the most abundant among CD3+CD56-NKG2C+ cells in a few donors, at about 25-60.1%. Whether the expanded NKG2C-expressing T cell clones were specific for HCMV antigens was left unclear. The study sequenced eight donors, all healthy volunteers chosen at random: three men and five women. To determine HCMV serostatus, a commercial ELISA kit was used to detect HCMV-specific IgG in serum. MIGEC handled demultiplexing of the reads and grouping by UMI, while MiTCR was used to assemble and quantify clonotypes. To exclude erroneous sequences, only TCR cDNA sequences supported by at least two reads were retained. Downstream repertoire analysis used the tcR package, and clonotypes were matched across fractions by CDR3 nucleotide sequence plus V segment. Antigen specificity was annotated against VDJdb with VDJmatch, allowing one amino acid substitution in CDR3.

This TCR came from a woman younger than 35 in good health. The specimen sequenced was CD4+ T cells sorted from blood. The chain links TRBV5-1 with TRBJ2-7, with no reliable assignment of the D segment. The CDR3 is CASSLIESSYEQYF. In nucleotides, the sequence is TGCGCCAGCAGCTTGATCGAGAGCTCCTACGAGCAGTACTTC.